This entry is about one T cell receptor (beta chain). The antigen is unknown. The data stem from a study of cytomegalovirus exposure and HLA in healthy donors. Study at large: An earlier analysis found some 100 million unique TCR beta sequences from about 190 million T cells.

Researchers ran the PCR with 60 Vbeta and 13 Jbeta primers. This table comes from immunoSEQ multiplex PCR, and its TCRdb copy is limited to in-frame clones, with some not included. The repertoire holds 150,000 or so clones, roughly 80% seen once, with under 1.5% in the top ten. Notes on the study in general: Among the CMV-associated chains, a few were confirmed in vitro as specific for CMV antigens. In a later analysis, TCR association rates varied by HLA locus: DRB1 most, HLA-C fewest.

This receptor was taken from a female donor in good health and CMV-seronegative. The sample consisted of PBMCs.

CDR3 residues: CASSVRASGMITDTQYF. The CDR3 DNA reads as TGTGCCAGCAGCGTCCGGGCTAGCGGGATGATCACAGATACGCAGTATTTT. The V gene is TRBV9, the J gene TRBJ2-3, with 9 bases lining up with TRBD2. The CDR3 covers 17 residues. Germline CDR1 reads SGDLS; CDR2 reads YYNGEE. Unmatched junction bases numbered 9, after V lost 2 bases and J lost 2 bases.